The 16 T cell receptor gamma chains listed next were all sequenced from one sample in a study of gamma delta lymphoproliferative disorders and STAT genes. The receptor sequences were amplified from genomic DNA of peripheral blood mononuclear cells. TCRdb re-called the multiplex PCR reads through CATT. This table holds 1,000 to 1,500 gamma-chain clones, 14% to 15% found once. The sample comprised blood. Receptor source: a human donor in good health.

By share, this clone ranks as medium-sized. The CDR3 region has the DNA TGTGCCACCTGGGATACCATATCTTATTATAAGAAACTCTTT. Its translation: CATWDTISYYKKLF. The V call is TRGV8, the J call TRGJ1 or TRGJ2. TCRdb carries no J gene annotation; the J gene was assigned here by matching the DNA with germline. Germline CDR1 is VENAVY and CDR2 is YDSYNSRV. With V trimmed by 2 bases and J by 3 bases, 7 bases remained unmatched. CDR3 length: 14 residues.

In its sample, this clone was seen a few times. CDR3: CATWDRLLKKLF. CDR3 sequence (DNA): TGTGCCACCTGGGACAGGCTCCTTAAGAAACTCTTT. The rearrangement uses TRGV1 and TRGJ1 or TRGJ2. No J segment appears in TCRdb, so it was assigned here by matching the sequence to germline. TRGV1 is assigned to the ORF class and has an uncertain function. The junction had 5 bases not matched to a gene; V was cut back by 0 bases and J by 9 bases. The CDR3 spans 12 residues.

This clone is deemed medium-sized. Other DNA sequences in the same sample also yield this CDR3. The rearrangement links TRGV8 to TRGJ1 or TRGJ2. The J gene was missing in TCRdb and was found by matching the end of the DNA to germline. The CDR3 has 12 amino acids. With V trimmed by 3 bases and J by 3 bases, 2 bases remained unmatched. The germline CDR1 and CDR2 sequences are VENAVY and YDSYNSRV. The CDR3 nucleotides read TGTGCCACCTGGGATTCTTATTATAAGAAACTCTTT. This encodes CATWDSYYKKLF.

This clone ranks as medium-sized (0.01 to 0.1%). This chain joins TRGV8 and TRGJ1 or TRGJ2. TCRdb offers no J gene call, so here the DNA was matched to germline to obtain one. The trim removed 3 bases at V and 12 bases at J, leaving 11 bases unmatched. CDR1 and CDR2 (germline): VENAVY, YDSYNSRV. The CDR3 totals 12 residues. This CDR3 reads CATWDAPKLKLF. The CDR3 region has the DNA TGTGCCACCTGGGATGCGCCCAAGTTGAAACTCTTT.

This clone is large (0.1 to 1%) within its sample. The chain joins TRGV11 to TRGJ1 or TRGJ2. TCRdb does not report a J gene; here it was assigned by matching the DNA to germline references. TRGV11 is labeled an ORF, and its function is uncertain. The CDR3 length is 16 residues. V gave up 6 bases and J gave up 0 bases; unmatched junction bases: 11. In nucleotides, the CDR3 is TGTGCCTGCTGGATTGGACGACTTCGGAATTATTATAAGAAACTCTTT. Encoded protein: CACWIGRLRNYYKKLF.

The V call is TRGV3, the J call TRGJ1 or TRGJ2. The J gene is absent in TCRdb and was assigned here via DNA matching to germline. Germline loops: CDR1 VTNTFY, CDR2 YDVSTARD (reference sequence). With 0 bases clipped from V and 9 bases from J, the junction kept 8 bases outside the gene matches. The CDR3 is 13 residues long. CDR3: CATWDRPHPKKLF. The CDR3 nucleotides are TGTGCCACCTGGGACAGGCCTCACCCTAAGAAACTCTTT.

The rearrangement links TRGV10 to TRGJP1. TCRdb supplies no J gene; here it was assigned by aligning the nucleotide sequence to germline. TRGV10 has ORF status, its function being uncertain. V gave up 8 bases and J gave up 7 bases; unmatched junction bases: 5. The CDR3 is 12 residues long. CDR3 loop: CAAWEGGWFKIF. CDR3 coding DNA: TGTGCTGCGTGGGAAGGTGGTTGGTTCAAGATATTT.

In its sample, this clone is medium-sized (0.01 to 0.1%). The rearrangement uses TRGV9 and TRGJ1 or TRGJ2. The J gene, absent from TCRdb, was called here by matching the DNA to germline. CDR1 and CDR2 from the germline V gene are GITISATS and ISYDGTV (reference sequence). The CDR3 spans 13 residues. V shed 2 bases and J 1 base; nucleotides not matched to a gene: 2. CDR3 coding DNA: TGTGCCTTGTGGGAGGCAAATTATTATAAGAAACTCTTT. Amino acid sequence: CALWEANYYKKLF.

This clone counts as medium-sized. Other DNA sequences in the sample encode the same CDR3. The chain recombines TRGV4 with TRGJ1 or TRGJ2. TCRdb leaves out the J gene; it was filled in here by matching the DNA to germline. Looked up from germline, CDR1 is EGSTGY and CDR2 is YDSYTSSV. The ends lost 0 bases at V and 4 bases at J; junction bases unmatched: 3. The length of the CDR3 is 13 residues. In DNA, the CDR3 is TGTGCCACCTGGGATGGGCCCTATTATAAGAAACTCTTT. Its protein is CATWDGPYYKKLF.

In this sample, this clone is medium-sized (0.01 to 0.1%). This rearrangement joins TRGV10 to TRGJ1 or TRGJ2. TCRdb gives no J gene; it was assigned here by matching the DNA to germline. TRGV10 is recorded as an ORF, its role being uncertain. J gave up 0 bases and V 8 bases, and 8 bases lay outside the gene matches. The CDR3 has 14 amino acids. CDR3 DNA: TGTGCTGCGTGGGACTATCCGAATTATTATAAGAAACTCTTT. It yields the protein CAAWDYPNYYKKLF.

In its sample, this clone ranks as large. The CDR3 protein is CAAWDWDNHYYKKLF. DNA of the CDR3: TGTGCTGCGTGGGATTGGGATAACCATTATTATAAGAAACTCTTT. V usage is TRGV10 and J usage is TRGJ1 or TRGJ2. The J gene, left out of TCRdb, was set here by checking the DNA against germline. TRGV10 is classed as an ORF, of uncertain function. J gave up 2 bases and V 8 bases, and 13 bases lay outside the gene matches. The CDR3 sequence is 15 residues long.

By frequency in the sample, this clone is large (0.1 to 1%). One end of the junction is discordant with germline, which a read error may explain. This chain links TRGV10 with TRGJP2. The J gene is absent in TCRdb and was assigned here via DNA matching to germline. TRGV10 carries the ORF label, with uncertain function. The CDR3 extends over 12 amino acids. CDR3 protein: CAAARSDWIKTF. CDR3 bases: TGCGCGGCGGCTCGTAGTGATTGGATCAAGACGTTT.

By share, this clone counts as medium-sized. The chain uses TRGV9 and TRGJ1 or TRGJ2. TCRdb carries no J gene annotation; the J gene was assigned here by matching the DNA with germline. Germline V gives CDR1 GITISATS, CDR2 ISYDGTV (reference sequence). V shed 2 bases, J shed 3 bases, and the junction held 4 bases outside the gene matches. The CDR3 has 13 residues. CDR3 sequence: CALWEGSYYKKLF. CDR3 sequence (DNA): TGTGCCTTGTGGGAGGGAAGTTATTATAAGAAACTCTTT.

This clone qualifies as medium-sized. This chain connects TRGV10 to TRGJ1 or TRGJ2. The J gene is not listed in TCRdb, so it was assigned here from a DNA match to germline. TRGV10 is sorted into the ORF group, with uncertain function. The junction had 5 bases not matched to a gene; V was cut back by 11 bases and J by 6 bases. The length of the CDR3 is 10 residues. This CDR3 reads CAAPCYKKLF. Written as DNA, the CDR3 is TGTGCTGCGCCATGTTATAAGAAACTCTTT.

The genes are TRGV10 and TRGJ1 or TRGJ2. The J gene comes from matching the DNA to germline here; TCRdb lacks it. TRGV10 is an ORF; its function is uncertain. The CDR3 extends over 13 amino acids. V shed 10 bases, J shed 10 bases, and the junction held 17 bases outside the gene matches. The CDR3 nucleotides are TGTGCTGCGTTGACTCACCCATTATTAAAGAAACTCTTT. This translates into CAALTHPLLKKLF.

This clone ranks as large. The V and J genes are TRGV2 and TRGJP2. Since TCRdb gives no J gene, matching the DNA to germline was used here to assign it. Germline lookup yields CDR1 EGSNGY and CDR2 YDSYNSKV. This CDR3 region has 15 residues. Losses at the gene ends were 0 bases for V and 1 base for J; bases not matched to a gene: 2. Here the CDR3 reads CATWDGASSDWIKTF. In DNA, the CDR3 is TGTGCCACCTGGGACGGGGCTAGTAGTGATTGGATCAAGACGTTT.